These T cell receptor beta chains were read from a single sample in a study of blood T cells in healthy people across ages. A single record per CDR3 protein comes from TCRdb applying MiXCR to the 5' RACE reads. The sample lists approximately 900,000 distinct CDR3 sequences; just under 30% were seen once. This sample was also put to use in a study of T cells of mothers and their children.

The sample comprised blood. All receptors come from a woman in her thirties or forties in good health. The CDR3 runs from the conserved cysteine through the conserved F or W. Fields, in order: V gene, CDR3 length, D gene, J gene, CDR3 protein. The D gene is left open where the match is weak.

TRBV20-1	14	.	TRBJ1-5	CSAQPRGRGQPQHF
TRBV20-1	14	.	TRBJ1-1	CSARRTQGTTEAFF
TRBV5-1	16	TRBD2	TRBJ2-3	CARSPELAGGTDTQYF
TRBV7-2	15	.	TRBJ2-5	CASSPGDTFRETQYF
TRBV29-1	11	.	TRBJ2-3	CSLERTDTQYF
TRBV2	15	.	TRBJ2-7	CASSSSGSNHYEQYF
TRBV7-6	16	TRBD2	TRBJ2-1	CASSFSSGGAPNEQFF
TRBV20-1	14	.	TRBJ2-5	CSARDHLAQETQYF
TRBV12-3/TRBV12-4	12	.	TRBJ2-5	CASSLGRAVQYF
TRBV19	15	TRBD1	TRBJ2-5	CAGRSLRGLQETQYF
TRBV29-1	13	TRBD1	TRBJ1-4	CSVERDSNEKLFF
TRBV20-1	14	.	TRBJ2-7	CSARTGQIFDEQYF
TRBV20-1	16	TRBD1	TRBJ1-5	CSVAGQGLGSNQPQHF
TRBV20-1	15	.	TRBJ2-3	CSASLPRRPGDTQYF
TRBV4-3	16	.	TRBJ2-1	CASSQGSGKGHNEQFF
TRBV12-3/TRBV12-4	13	.	TRBJ2-2	CASSLVINGELFF
TRBV29-1	14	.	TRBJ1-2	CSVPDRRANYGYTF
TRBV5-1	11	TRBD2	TRBJ2-2	CASSLAREPFF
TRBV7-2	15	TRBD1	TRBJ2-5	CASSFGTGVRETQYF
TRBV3-1	15	TRBD1	TRBJ2-5	CASSSMDRVGETQYF
TRBV29-1	15	.	TRBJ2-5	CSVEGAGALGETQYF
TRBV15	17	TRBD1	TRBJ1-5	CATSRGGDSRYNQPQHF
TRBV7-2	14	.	TRBJ2-7	CASSLEFSSYEQYF